This T cell receptor beta chain emerged from a study of T cell responses to AZD1222 COVID-19 vaccine. Remarks on this clone: Its target is unknown.

Study-wide points: In the spike-specific TCR repertoire, nearly half reportedly target unmutated variant regions.

The repertoire was sequenced with immunoSEQ multiplex PCR; TCRdb's copy has only in-frame clones and lacks some. The table shows over 150,000 clones, with roughly nine tenths occurring only once. Looked up from germline, CDR1 is MDHEN and CDR2 is SYDVKM. This CDR3 comprises 13 residues. V lost 4 bases, J lost 5 bases, and 11 bases lay in between. This material consisted of peripheral blood, taken on day 0 of AZD1222 vaccination. This clonotype originated in an adult in good health. The rearrangement uses TRBV28 and TRBJ1-2; the D is unclear. DNA of the CDR3: TGTGCCAGCAGTTCCGACGCAGGTTATGGCTACACCTTC. Translating it yields CASSSDAGYGYTF.